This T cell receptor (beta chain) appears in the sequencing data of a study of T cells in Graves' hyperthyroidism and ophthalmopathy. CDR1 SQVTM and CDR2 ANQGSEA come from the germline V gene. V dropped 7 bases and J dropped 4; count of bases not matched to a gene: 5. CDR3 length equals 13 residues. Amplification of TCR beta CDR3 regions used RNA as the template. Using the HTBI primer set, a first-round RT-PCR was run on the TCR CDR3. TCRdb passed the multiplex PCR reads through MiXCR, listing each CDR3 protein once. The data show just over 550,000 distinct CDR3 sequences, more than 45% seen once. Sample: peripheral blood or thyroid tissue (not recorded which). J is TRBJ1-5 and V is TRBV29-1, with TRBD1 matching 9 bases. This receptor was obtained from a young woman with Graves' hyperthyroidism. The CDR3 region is CSARQGENQPQHF. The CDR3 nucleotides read TGCAGCGCTAGACAGGGGGAAAATCAGCCCCAGCATTTT.